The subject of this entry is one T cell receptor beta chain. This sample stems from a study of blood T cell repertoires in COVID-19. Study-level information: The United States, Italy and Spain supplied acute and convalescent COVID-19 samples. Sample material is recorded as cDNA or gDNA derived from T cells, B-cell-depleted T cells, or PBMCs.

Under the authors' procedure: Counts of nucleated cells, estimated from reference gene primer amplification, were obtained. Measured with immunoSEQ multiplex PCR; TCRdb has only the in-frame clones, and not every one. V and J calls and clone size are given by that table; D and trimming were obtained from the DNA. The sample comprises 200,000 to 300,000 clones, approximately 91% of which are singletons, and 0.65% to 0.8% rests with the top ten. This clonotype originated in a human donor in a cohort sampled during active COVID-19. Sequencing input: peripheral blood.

CDR3 amino acids: CASSEYGGSYEQYF. The CDR3 nucleotides are TGTGCCAGCAGTGAATACGGGGGGTCCTACGAGCAGTACTTC. The chain combines TRBV25-1 with TRBJ2-7; 7 nucleotides agree with TRBD2. The germline V gene has CDR1 MGHDK and CDR2 SYGVNS. This CDR3 has 14 residues. With V trimmed by 0 bases and J by 1 base, 0 bases remained unmatched.